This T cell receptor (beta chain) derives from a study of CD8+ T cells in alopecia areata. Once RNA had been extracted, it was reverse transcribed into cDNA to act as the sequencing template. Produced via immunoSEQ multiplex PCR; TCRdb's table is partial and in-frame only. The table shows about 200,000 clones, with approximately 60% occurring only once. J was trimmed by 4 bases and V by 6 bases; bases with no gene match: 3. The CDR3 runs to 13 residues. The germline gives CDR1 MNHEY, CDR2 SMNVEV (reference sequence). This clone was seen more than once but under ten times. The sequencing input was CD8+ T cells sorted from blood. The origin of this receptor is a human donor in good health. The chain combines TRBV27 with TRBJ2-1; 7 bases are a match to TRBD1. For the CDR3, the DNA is TGTGCCAGCAGGGGACAGAGGTACAATGAGCAGTTCTTC. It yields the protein CASRGQRYNEQFF.